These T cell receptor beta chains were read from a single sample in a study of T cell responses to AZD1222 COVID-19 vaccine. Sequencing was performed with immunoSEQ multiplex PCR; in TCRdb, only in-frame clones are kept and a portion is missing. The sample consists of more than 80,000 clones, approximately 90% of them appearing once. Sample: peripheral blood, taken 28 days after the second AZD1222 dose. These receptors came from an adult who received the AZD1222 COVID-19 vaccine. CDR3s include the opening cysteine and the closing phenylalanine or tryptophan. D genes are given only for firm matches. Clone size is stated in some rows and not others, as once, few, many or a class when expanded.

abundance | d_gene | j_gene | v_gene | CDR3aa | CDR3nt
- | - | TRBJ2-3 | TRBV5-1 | CASSQTDTQYF | TGCGCCAGCAGCCAGACAGATACGCAGTATTTT
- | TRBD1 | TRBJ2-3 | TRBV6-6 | CASSTGGWADTQYF | TGTGCCAGCAGCACAGGGGGCTGGGCAGATACGCAGTATTTT
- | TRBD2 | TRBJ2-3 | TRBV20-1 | CSASGTSGASTDTQYF | TGCAGTGCTAGTGGGACTAGCGGAGCTAGCACAGATACGCAGTATTTT
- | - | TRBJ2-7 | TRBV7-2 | CASSLSRGAYEQYF | TGTGCCAGCAGCTTATCGCGGGGAGCCTACGAGCAGTACTTC
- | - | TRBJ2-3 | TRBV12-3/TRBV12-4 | CASSRDRRDTQYF | TGTGCCAGCAGTCGGGACCGCCGAGATACGCAGTATTTT
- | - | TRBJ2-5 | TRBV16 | CASSQYQGPETQYF | TGTGCCAGCAGCCAATACCAGGGACCAGAGACCCAGTACTTC
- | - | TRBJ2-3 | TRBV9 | CASSPQSQGTQYF | TGTGCCAGCAGCCCCCAGAGCCAGGGTACGCAGTATTTT
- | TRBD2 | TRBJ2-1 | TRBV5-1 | CASSGGDYSSYNEQFF | TGCGCCAGCAGCGGGGGGGACTATTCCTCCTACAATGAGCAGTTCTTC
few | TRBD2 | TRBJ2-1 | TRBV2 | CASSGARLAGRGNEQFF | TGTGCCAGCAGTGGGGCGAGACTAGCGGGGAGGGGAAATGAGCAGTTCTTC
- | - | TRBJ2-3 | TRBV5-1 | CASSAGRGDYRLSTDTQYF | TGCGCCAGCAGCGCAGGCAGGGGGGACTACCGACTAAGCACAGATACGCAGTATTTT
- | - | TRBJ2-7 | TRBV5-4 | CASSLVAGARSYEQYF | TGTGCCAGCAGCTTGGTTGCTGGGGCCCGCTCCTACGAGCAGTACTTC
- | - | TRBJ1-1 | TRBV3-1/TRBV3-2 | CASSQDGSGTEAFF | TGTGCCAGCAGCCAAGACGGATCAGGGACTGAAGCTTTCTTT
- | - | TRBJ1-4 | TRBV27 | CASSPVDRNNEKLFF | TGTGCCAGCAGCCCCGTCGACAGGAATAATGAAAAACTGTTTTTT
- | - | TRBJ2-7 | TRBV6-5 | CASSYRSSYEQYF | TGTGCCAGCAGTTATAGAAGCTCCTACGAGCAGTACTTC
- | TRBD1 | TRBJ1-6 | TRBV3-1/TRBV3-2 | CASSQMGVGTGVSPLHF | TGTGCCAGCAGCCAAATGGGAGTGGGGACAGGGGTCTCACCCCTCCACTTT
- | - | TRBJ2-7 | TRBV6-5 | CASEGGLYEQYF | TGTGCCAGCGAGGGCGGCCTCTACGAGCAGTACTTC
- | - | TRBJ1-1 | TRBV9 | CASSVGPGETEAFF | TGTGCCAGCAGCGTAGGCCCGGGGGAGACTGAAGCTTTCTTT
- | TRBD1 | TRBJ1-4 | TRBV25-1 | CASSEAGGREKLFF | TGTGCCAGCAGTGAAGCAGGGGGCAGAGAAAAACTGTTTTTT
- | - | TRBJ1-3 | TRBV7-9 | CASSKGVNSGNTIYF | TGTGCCAGCAGCAAGGGAGTAAACTCTGGAAACACCATATATTTT
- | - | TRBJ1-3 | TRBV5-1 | CASSPRTAGNTIYF | TGCGCCAGCAGCCCGCGGACAGCTGGAAACACCATATATTTT
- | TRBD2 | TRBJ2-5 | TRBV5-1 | CASNRLAGVETQYF | TGCGCCAGCAATAGGCTAGCGGGAGTGGAGACCCAGTACTTC
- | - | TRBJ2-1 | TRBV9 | CASSVSDEQFF | TGTGCCAGCAGCGTATCAGATGAGCAGTTCTTC
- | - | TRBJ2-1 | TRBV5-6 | CASSLALASDEQFF | TGTGCCAGCAGCTTGGCACTAGCTAGCGATGAGCAGTTCTTC
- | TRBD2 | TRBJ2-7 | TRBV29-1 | CSVEWSGEGYEQYF | TGCAGCGTTGAATGGTCGGGGGAGGGGTACGAGCAGTACTTC
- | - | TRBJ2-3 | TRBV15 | CATSRERLASHTDTQYF | TGTGCCACCAGCAGAGAGCGGCTAGCGAGTCACACAGATACGCAGTATTTT
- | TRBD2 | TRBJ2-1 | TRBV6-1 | CASSVTGTSGRNEQFF | TGTGCCAGCAGTGTCACCGGGACTAGCGGGAGAAATGAGCAGTTCTTC
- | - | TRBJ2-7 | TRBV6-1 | CASSEGAGLKQYF | TGTGCCAGCAGTGAAGGGGCCGGCCTGAAGCAGTACTTC
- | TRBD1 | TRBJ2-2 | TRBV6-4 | CASRTGGGTGELFF | TGTGCCAGCAGGACAGGGGGGGGCACCGGGGAGCTGTTTTTT
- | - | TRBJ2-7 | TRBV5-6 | CASSYRDFYEQYF | TGTGCCAGCAGCTACCGGGATTTCTACGAGCAGTACTTC
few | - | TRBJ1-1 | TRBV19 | CASSIITSRRDTEAFF | TGTGCCAGTAGTATTATTACGTCTAGAAGGGACACTGAAGCTTTCTTT
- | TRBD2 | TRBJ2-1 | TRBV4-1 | CASSGSGSGVNEQFF | TGCGCCAGCAGCGGCAGCGGGAGTGGCGTGAATGAGCAGTTCTTC
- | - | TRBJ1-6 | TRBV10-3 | CAINGGGNSPLHF | TGTGCCATCAATGGGGGCGGGAATTCACCCCTCCACTTT
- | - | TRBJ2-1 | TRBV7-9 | CASSLSIGVDEQFF | TGTGCCAGCAGCCTATCAATCGGGGTCGATGAGCAGTTCTTC
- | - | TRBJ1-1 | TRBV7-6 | CASSPGTDLAEAFF | TGTGCCAGCAGCCCCGGGACGGACCTTGCTGAAGCTTTCTTT
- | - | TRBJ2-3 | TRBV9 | CASSLGLTSTDTQYF | TGTGCCAGCAGCCTAGGACTAACTAGCACAGATACGCAGTATTTT
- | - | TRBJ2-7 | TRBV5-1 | CASSGETRLEQYF | TGCGCCAGCAGCGGGGAAACTCGCTTGGAGCAGTACTTC
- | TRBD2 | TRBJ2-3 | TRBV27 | CASSHPWTSGGVHRTDTQYF | TGTGCCAGCAGTCATCCGTGGACTAGCGGAGGGGTTCACCGCACAGATACGCAGTATTTT
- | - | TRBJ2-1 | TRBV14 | CASSPTEWNNEQFF | TGTGCCAGCAGCCCTACGGAATGGAACAATGAGCAGTTCTTC
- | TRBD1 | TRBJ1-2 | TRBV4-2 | CASSRTGQGFNYGYTF | TGTGCCAGCAGCCGAACGGGACAGGGTTTTAACTATGGCTACACCTTC
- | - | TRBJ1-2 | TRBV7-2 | CASSSSEAGSNYGYTF | TGTGCCAGCAGTTCCTCTGAGGCAGGGTCGAACTATGGCTACACCTTC
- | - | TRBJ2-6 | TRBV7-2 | CASSHGGAGANVLTF | TGTGCCAGCAGCCACGGAGGGGCCGGGGCCAACGTCCTGACTTTC
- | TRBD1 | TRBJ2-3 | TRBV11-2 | CASSLQGVSTDTQYF | TGTGCCAGCAGCTTACAGGGGGTTAGCACAGATACGCAGTATTTT